The present TCR beta chain was sequenced within a study of shared clonotypes between healthy human individuals (TCRdb year 2020). Regarding the research as a whole: Three men and two women, aged 18 to 49 years, made up the cohort. For each donor, CD4 naive and CD4 memory were each run on three plates, CD8 naive on two plates, and CD8 memory on one plate. To estimate repertoire size and how much clonotypes are shared between individuals, the study performed deep sequencing of blood TCR repertoires from 4 to 6 healthy adults. Each donor's leukapheresis produced roughly between roughly 0.85 and 9.5 billion PBMCs. To increase sequencing depth and limit assay-specific biases, different laboratories used diverse techniques to prepare libraries and sequence TCR repertoires.

Turning to this clone: Its cognate antigen has yet to be identified. Base qualities are not recorded, but no much larger clone differs from it by a single base.

The donors were healthy, HIV-negative adults who had no recently reported acute infections or vaccinations. Only Caucasian adults living in Nashville, Tennessee, USA were represented among the donors. CD4+ T cells were enriched through magnetic negative selection, after which naive cells were positively selected on CD45RA and the remaining negative fraction served as the memory subset. Blood was collected by leukapheresis, and PBMCs were isolated by Ficoll-Histopaque density gradient centrifugation and then cryopreserved in liquid nitrogen vapor phase. Analytical flow cytometry was used to check the purity and quantity of each magnetically sorted T cell population. Genomic DNA was isolated from every sorted fraction and measured by UV absorbance on a Nanodrop 2000c. Here is what the overall study found, with its caveats: Because the study included a small number of donors, the genetic and exposure-history diversity represented was limited. Pairwise subsampling indicated that sequencing depth was expected to affect the degree of clonotype sharing among donors. Incomplete sequencing was indicated by rarefaction of sorted-subset datasets, despite the large sequencing depth. Sharing across a handful of donors was observed for about 5% of naive CD4, over 3% of naive CD8, 2% to 2.5% of memory CD4, and about 0.39% of memory CD8 clonotypes. Naive subsets generally had larger estimated clonotype richness than memory subsets. Compared with non-shared clonotypes, the clonotypes found in all four sorted-subset donors had higher generation probabilities. Only blood was sampled, and tissue TCR repertoires likely differ from those in blood.

Using the deep immunoSEQ assay, TCR CDR3 regions were amplified from genomic DNA by multiplex PCR. Genomic DNA extracted from each cell subset was distributed evenly over all wells of several immunoSEQ 96-well plates, and each plate served as one replicate. For sorted subsets, about 200 ng genomic DNA, equal to some 30,000 T cell genomes, was loaded into each replicate PCR. Purified libraries were measured with a Qubit 3.0 fluorometer, size-checked on a Bioanalyzer 2100, and measured again with the KAPA Library Quantification kit. Every immunoSEQ 96-well plate was sequenced on a dedicated single-read 150-cycle Illumina NextSeq 550 flow cell. The study's own analysis went as follows. The immunoSEQ output contained only junctional sequences without quality scores, so filtering could not match that applied to full-length reads. Sequences were annotated with PyIR, a Python wrapper for IgBLAST v1.9, using IMGT germline references to assign V/J genes and CDR3. Reads were filtered out if the reads had weak V/J assignments (E-value above 1e-6), no CDR3, stop codons, out-of-frame junctions, or ambiguous translated residues. A V3J clonotype was defined by an identical inferred V gene, J gene, and CDR3 amino acid sequence. The percentage overlap between two repertoires was calculated by dividing the number of shared unique clonotypes by the size of the smaller repertoire. Repertoire richness was assessed with RTK rarefaction, the Chao1 estimator, and Recon v2.1 estimates of unobserved clonotypes. Generation probabilities for all TCRbeta clonotypes obtained by the gDNA method from several donors were computed using OLGA. Drawn from immuneACCESS, this table holds only the in-frame rearrangements with V and J called that TCRdb kept. Clones are partly lost; checked studies trace under half to an unresolved V gene and leave the rest unexplained. Clone size and the V and J calls come from that table; the DNA yielded D and trimming. The sample table records 2,500,000 or so clones; over 85% of these occur just once. The ten largest make up approximately 0.35% of the sample.

The CDR3 has 12 amino acids, counting the end cysteine and phenylalanine. Solely the CDR3 DNA is kept, with 36 bases framed from the first base. V sheds 2 bases and J sheds 8 bases, leaving 7 bases between their ends. From a lookup of the germline V gene, CDR1 and CDR2 are MNHEY and SVGAGI. The source is a young man in good health. Some clones in this sample may be carry-over from other donors' samples. The rearrangement joined TRBV6-5 to TRBJ1-5; confidence is insufficient to name the D gene. Specimen: naive CD4+ T cells from PBMCs. This sample's cell subset or site label indicates: CD45RA+ positively selected. CDR3 reads: CASSYGVEPQHF. The DNA sequence is TGTGCCAGCAGTTACGGGGTAGAGCCCCAGCATTTT.